Listed here is a single T cell receptor beta chain. Its antigen specificity is not known. Base qualities are not recorded, but no much larger clone differs from it by a single base. The T-cell fraction in tumor and uninvolved lung tissue was obtained from TCR sequencing using the immunoSEQ assay. The authors processed their data as follows. For survival analysis, patients were divided into high (upper tertile) and low (lower two tertiles) T-cell fraction groups, which were compared by log-rank test. Paired tumor versus uninvolved lung differences in T-cell fraction were tested with a signed-rank test. TCRdb's version of the immuneACCESS table is confined to in-frame rearrangements and falls short of the full clone set. An unresolved V gene accounts for under half of the shortfall where checked; the remainder is of unknown origin. That table furnishes V, J and clone size, whereas the DNA furnished D and trimming. This sample holds 8,000 to 10,000 clones; approximately 80% were observed only once. The leading ten clones occupy about a sixth of the sample.

Patient enrollment in ICON started in early 2016, and the final patient was enrolled in the second half of 2018. A subcohort of some 80 patients provided fresh tumor and matched uninvolved tissue for in-depth immune analyses, with TCR sequencing among those analyses. TCR sequencing was performed on DNA isolated from bulk tissue, without cell sorting. The entry originates in a study of tumor-infiltrating lymphocytes in localized non-small cell lung cancer (dated by TCRdb to the early 2020s). Regarding the study in general: The cohort covered several histologies, both smokers and never-smokers, and patients whose samples were collected after neoadjuvant chemotherapy. Each patient provided resected tumor tissue plus uninvolved lung tissue from the same patient, with the uninvolved lung tissue described as non-adjacent to the tumor. Alongside flow cytometry, multiplex immunofluorescence, RNA-seq, exome sequencing and proteomics, TCR sequencing was applied to the same patients as one of several integrated assays. In total, the ICON cohort consisted of approximately 140 surgical patients with localized non-small cell lung cancer who had their tumors resected. A total of under 65 patients were part of the paired comparison of immunoSEQ T-cell fraction between tumor and uninvolved lung.

CDR1 and CDR2, per the germline V gene, are SNHLY and FYNNEI. V and J lose 3 bases and 2 bases, and a span of 7 bases separates them. There are 13 amino acids in the CDR3, from cysteine to phenylalanine inclusive. Only CDR3 DNA remains: 39 bases, in frame from the first base. Overall study results and their limits: Consistent with immunofluorescence CD3 counts, TCRbeta sequencing supported greater T cell infiltration in tumors than in uninvolved lung tissue. Assay coverage varied across patients depending on available tissue quantity, so only a subset of the cohort had TCR sequencing. Because different assays used different pieces of the same tissue, technical variation could not be distinguished from intratumor heterogeneity. No difference in TCR-derived T-cell fraction was observed between the flow cytometry-defined immunotypes IM1 (good prognosis) and IM2 (poor prognosis).

Source material: uninvolved lung tissue not adjacent to the tumor. This receptor was obtained from a human donor with non-small cell lung cancer. The rearrangement combines TRBV2 with TRBJ1-2, and perhaps TRBD1 as D gene, on 6 matching bases. For the CDR3, the sequence is CASSDQGNYGYTF. In nucleotides, the sequence is TGTGCCAGCAGTGATCAGGGGAACTATGGCTACACCTTC.